A selection of T cell receptor beta chains follows, all from one sample in a study of blood T cell repertoires in COVID-19. Here immunoSEQ multiplex PCR was the method, and the copy in TCRdb shows in-frame clones only, minus some. Here the sample spans some 100,000 clones, 90% being singletons. Specimen: peripheral blood. These receptors were collected from a man aged 50-60 years with acute or convalescent COVID-19. The CDR3 runs from the conserved cysteine through the conserved F or W. A D gene is named only where the DNA matches it firmly. A clone size is listed for some rows: how often the clone was seen (once, few, many), or a class if it is expanded.

clone_size	j_call	v_call	d_call	cdr3_aa	cdr3_nt
NA	TRBJ2-7	TRBV5-1	TRBD1	CASSSPGQGAWEQYF	TGCGCCAGCAGTTCACCGGGACAGGGGGCATGGGAGCAGTACTTC
once	TRBJ1-6	TRBV7-8	NA	CASSLVGDSSYNSPLHF	TGTGCCAGCAGCTTAGTCGGGGATAGCTCCTATAATTCACCCCTCCACTTT
NA	TRBJ2-2	TRBV2	TRBD2	CASKRTSASTGELFF	TGTGCCAGCAAGAGGACTAGCGCCTCCACCGGGGAGCTGTTTTTT
NA	TRBJ2-7	TRBV10-2	TRBD2	CASKRLAGDYEQYF	TGCGCCAGCAAGCGGCTAGCGGGAGACTACGAGCAGTACTTC
NA	TRBJ2-1	TRBV6-2/TRBV6-3	TRBD1	CASSYSMGTGGYEQFF	TGTGCCAGCAGTTACTCGATGGGGACAGGGGGCTATGAGCAGTTCTTC
NA	TRBJ2-3	TRBV10-3	TRBD2	CARKRDKGDTQYF	TGTGCCCGTAAGCGGGATAAAGGAGATACGCAGTATTTT
NA	TRBJ1-4	TRBV5-1	TRBD1	CASSFRQGTKKLFF	TGCGCCAGCAGCTTTAGACAGGGGACGAAAAAACTGTTTTTT
NA	TRBJ1-6	TRBV19	TRBD1	CASSKDRGSSPLHF	TGTGCCAGTAGTAAAGACAGGGGAAGTTCACCCCTCCACTTT
NA	TRBJ2-7	TRBV2	TRBD2	CASSEIAGALEQYF	TGTGCCAGCAGTGAAATAGCGGGGGCTTTGGAGCAGTACTTC
NA	TRBJ2-7	TRBV27	TRBD2	CASSLSGGLYEQYF	TGTGCCAGCAGTTTAAGCGGGGGTCTGTACGAGCAGTACTTC
few	TRBJ2-1	TRBV6-2/TRBV6-3	NA	CASSLMGEGYNEQFF	TGTGCCAGCAGCCTCATGGGTGAGGGCTACAATGAGCAGTTCTTC
NA	TRBJ2-1	TRBV6-1	TRBD2	CASSGPTLAAYNEQFF	TGTGCCAGCAGTGGGCCCACGCTAGCGGCCTACAATGAGCAGTTCTTC
NA	TRBJ1-6	TRBV6-6	NA	CASSPGALSPLHF	TGTGCCAGCAGTCCCGGTGCTCTATCACCCCTCCACTTT
NA	TRBJ2-5	TRBV21-1	NA	CASSTHRGMETQYF	TGTGCCAGCAGCACACACAGGGGAATGGAGACCCAGTACTTC
NA	TRBJ1-1	TRBV29-1	NA	CSVPGFYTEAFF	TGCAGCGTTCCGGGGTTTTACACTGAAGCTTTCTTT
few	TRBJ2-7	TRBV5-8	TRBD2	CASSFPSGSFAYEQYF	TGTGCCAGCAGCTTTCCTAGCGGGAGCTTCGCCTACGAGCAGTACTTC
NA	TRBJ1-4	TRBV19	NA	CASRLKGFGEKLFF	TGTGCCAGTAGATTAAAGGGGTTCGGCGAAAAACTGTTTTTT
NA	TRBJ2-7	TRBV30	NA	CAWSVRGAYEQYF	TGTGCCTGGAGTGTACGGGGAGCCTACGAGCAGTACTTC
once	TRBJ2-7	TRBV7-2	TRBD2	CASSFQRDPSYEQYF	TGTGCCAGCAGCTTTCAGCGGGACCCTTCCTACGAGCAGTACTTC
NA	TRBJ1-5	TRBV5-1	NA	CASSQGNDKQPQHF	TGCGCCAGCAGCCAGGGGAATGATAAACAGCCCCAGCATTTT
NA	TRBJ2-1	TRBV11-2	NA	CASSLDRVRADRYNEQFF	TGTGCCAGCAGCTTAGATCGCGTGAGGGCCGATAGATACAATGAGCAGTTCTTC
NA	TRBJ2-7	TRBV30	TRBD2	CAWSRIGGRVYEQYF	TGTGCCTGGAGTCGAATTGGCGGGAGGGTCTACGAGCAGTACTTC
NA	TRBJ1-5	TRBV19	TRBD1	CASSPGQINQPQHF	TGTGCCAGTAGTCCGGGACAGATCAATCAGCCCCAGCATTTT
NA	TRBJ1-5	TRBV19	TRBD1	CASMGDRVGRNQPQHF	TGTGCCAGTATGGGAGACAGGGTTGGGCGCAATCAGCCCCAGCATTTT
NA	TRBJ2-5	TRBV19	TRBD2	CASSSANGGGETQYF	TGTGCCAGTAGTTCTGCGAACGGGGGGGGAGAGACCCAGTACTTC
NA	TRBJ2-3	TRBV14	NA	CASSQAGADTQYF	TGTGCCAGCAGCCAAGCGGGTGCAGATACGCAGTATTTT
NA	TRBJ2-7	TRBV19	TRBD1	CASSGTPGQGDEQYF	TGTGCCAGTAGCGGAACTCCGGGACAGGGTGACGAGCAGTACTTC
NA	TRBJ2-1	TRBV5-1	NA	CASSLPGAEQFF	TGCGCCAGCAGCTTGCCAGGGGCTGAGCAGTTCTTC
NA	TRBJ2-1	TRBV9	TRBD1	CASSVGQGSHNEQFF	TGTGCCAGCAGCGTAGGACAGGGCTCCCACAATGAGCAGTTCTTC
NA	TRBJ2-3	TRBV11-3	TRBD1	CASRGWDRGADTQYF	TGTGCCAGCAGGGGCTGGGACAGGGGAGCAGATACGCAGTATTTT
NA	TRBJ1-4	TRBV5-4	TRBD1	CASSGPRQGAGEKLFF	TGTGCCAGCAGCGGCCCCCGACAGGGGGCGGGAGAAAAACTGTTTTTT
NA	TRBJ2-2	TRBV3-1/TRBV3-2	TRBD2	CASSQARGGRAAKNTGELFF	TGTGCCAGCAGCCAAGCCCGGGGCGGGAGGGCTGCGAAGAACACCGGGGAGCTGTTTTTT
NA	TRBJ2-7	TRBV7-2	NA	CASSSPSAVSYEQYF	TGTGCCAGCAGCTCTCCCTCTGCGGTATCCTACGAGCAGTACTTC
few	TRBJ2-1	TRBV5-8	TRBD2	CASSLRLASNEQFF	TGTGCCAGCAGCTTGCGACTAGCGAGCAATGAGCAGTTCTTC
NA	TRBJ1-6	TRBV4-1	NA	CASSQAGGEDSPLHF	TGCGCCAGCAGCCAGGCGGGGGGGGAGGATTCACCCCTCCACTTT
NA	TRBJ2-1	TRBV18	TRBD2	CASSPGVAGYNEQFF	TGTGCCAGCTCACCAGGGGTAGCGGGCTACAATGAGCAGTTCTTC
NA	TRBJ1-1	TRBV19	NA	CASSMDARAVTEAFF	TGTGCCAGTAGTATGGATGCCAGGGCCGTCACTGAAGCTTTCTTT
NA	TRBJ2-3	TRBV11-3	TRBD2	CASSLDSGKADTQYF	TGTGCCAGCAGCTTAGACAGCGGGAAGGCAGATACGCAGTATTTT
NA	TRBJ1-4	TRBV30	NA	CAWAGGTSYEKLFF	TGTGCCTGGGCCGGCGGGACCTCATATGAAAAACTGTTTTTT
NA	TRBJ2-1	TRBV6-4	TRBD2	CASSEALAGGFEQFF	TGTGCCAGCAGTGAAGCTCTAGCGGGAGGTTTTGAGCAGTTCTTC
NA	TRBJ2-3	TRBV6-4	TRBD2	CASSDFHGTSGRNTQYF	TGTGCCAGCAGTGACTTTCACGGGACTAGCGGGAGGAATACGCAGTATTTT
once	TRBJ2-4	TRBV4-1	TRBD2	CASSQESGAGVWGWSKNIQYF	TGCGCCAGCAGCCAAGAATCGGGAGCGGGAGTGTGGGGATGGAGCAAAAACATTCAGTACTTC
NA	TRBJ1-2	TRBV19	TRBD1	CASSIAQTGTGDLSGYGYTF	TGTGCCAGTAGTATAGCTCAAACCGGGACAGGGGATTTGTCGGGCTATGGCTACACCTTC
NA	TRBJ1-1	TRBV19	NA	CASSIPSGAYTEAFF	TGTGCCAGTAGTATCCCTTCAGGGGCCTACACTGAAGCTTTCTTT
NA	TRBJ2-1	TRBV30	TRBD2	CAWGRRSGMYDEQFF	TGTGCCTGGGGACGACGTAGCGGGATGTACGATGAGCAGTTCTTC
once	TRBJ1-4	TRBV6-1	TRBD1	CASSEGQGGANEKLFF	TGTGCCAGCAGTGAAGGACAGGGGGGAGCTAATGAAAAACTGTTTTTT
NA	TRBJ2-1	TRBV7-9	TRBD2	CASSATSGSNSYNEQFF	TGTGCCAGCAGCGCCACTAGCGGGAGTAACTCCTACAATGAGCAGTTCTTC
NA	TRBJ2-3	TRBV19	NA	CASSIAALDTQYF	TGTGCCAGTAGTATAGCTGCGTTAGATACGCAGTATTTT
NA	TRBJ2-4	TRBV7-9	TRBD2	CASSSPGGAGKNIQYF	TGTGCCAGCAGCTCCCCGGGAGGGGCGGGCAAAAACATTCAGTACTTC
NA	TRBJ1-2	TRBV2	NA	CASSGPRRGTIYGYTF	TGTGCCAGCAGTGGCCCACGTCGGGGGACGATCTATGGCTACACCTTC
NA	TRBJ2-3	TRBV11-3	TRBD2	CASSLRTSGSTDTQYF	TGTGCCAGCAGCTTGCGGACTAGCGGGAGCACAGATACGCAGTATTTT
NA	TRBJ1-1	TRBV19	NA	CASSGDMNTEAFF	TGTGCCAGTAGTGGGGACATGAACACTGAAGCTTTCTTT
NA	TRBJ2-7	TRBV11-2	NA	CASSLLKTLSGQYF	TGTGCCAGCAGCTTACTTAAAACCCTGAGCGGGCAGTACTTC